Below are 9 T cell receptor beta chains sequenced from a single sample in a study of Graves' ophthalmopathy and Graves' hyperthyroidism. The authors amplified TCR beta CDR3 regions, and they did so from RNA transcripts for repertoire sequencing. HTBI-primed RT-PCR formed the first round, and a multiplex PCR formed the second. TCRdb recomputed calls from the multiplex PCR reads with MiXCR, one row per CDR3 protein. The table includes approximately 540,000 distinct CDR3 sequences, about 40% detected once. Material: peripheral blood or thyroid tissue (not recorded which). These receptor sequences come from an adult man with Graves' hyperthyroidism.

Here the CDR3 reads CSVDAGTNEKLFF. CDR3 sequence (DNA): TGCAGCGTTGATGCGGGGACTAATGAAAAACTGTTTTTT. The V gene is TRBV29-1, the J gene TRBJ1-4; D is uncertain. V was pared by 3 bases and J by 2 bases, with 7 bases between. The V gene's germline CDR1 is SQVTM and CDR2 ANQGSEA. CDR3 length: 13 amino acids.

The V call is TRBV30, the J call TRBJ2-5; 8 nucleotides match TRBD2. Germline V gene lookup returns CDR1 GTSNPN and CDR2 SVGIG (reference sequence). The CDR3 sequence is 14 residues long. The trim removed 2 bases at V and 4 bases at J, leaving 6 bases unmatched. CDR3 DNA sequence: TGTGCCTGGAGTTCGGGGGGGCCCTTAGAGACCCAGTACTTC. Translating it yields CAWSSGGPLETQYF.

The sample holds many counts of this clonotype. The CDR3 is CASSWSVYEQYF. The CDR3, as DNA: TGTGCCAGCAGTTGGTCGGTCTACGAGCAGTACTTC. The chain has TRBV2 and TRBJ2-7, with D hard to call. The V end was cut by 5 bases, the J end by 3 bases, with 8 bases between. The length of the CDR3 is 12 residues. The germline V gene has CDR1 SNHLY and CDR2 FYNNEI.

The sample holds one count of this clonotype. The chain employs TRBV20-1 and TRBJ2-7; 8 bases are shared with TRBD2. Per germline, CDR1 DFQATT and CDR2 SNEGSKA (reference sequence). With 1 base clipped from V and 5 bases from J, the junction kept 7 bases outside the gene matches. The CDR3 is made up of 14 amino acids. The CDR3 here is CSARAWTSMDEQYF. DNA for the CDR3: TGCAGTGCTAGAGCTTGGACTAGCATGGACGAGCAGTACTTC.

This clonotype was recorded many times. The chain employs TRBV7-3 and TRBJ2-6, with TRBD1 identical over 7 bases. The CDR3 extends over 18 amino acids. The trim removed 2 bases at V and 0 bases at J, leaving 7 bases unmatched. Germline-derived CDR1 and CDR2 are SGHTA and FQGTGA. CDR3 residues: CASSLVGTALSGANVLTF. CDR3 sequence (DNA): TGTGCCAGCAGCTTAGTCGGGACAGCCCTCTCTGGGGCCAACGTCCTGACTTTC. Using reference TRBV7-3 and TRBJ2-6 for the parts outside the CDR3, the full variable domain is GAGVSQTPSNKVTEKGKYVELRCDPISGHTALYWYRQSLGQGPEFLIYFQGTGAADDSGLPNDRFFAVRPEGSVSTLKIQRTERGDSAVYLCASSLVGTALSGANVLTFGAGSRLTVL.

V is TRBV20-1 and J is TRBJ2-7, with 12 bases identical to TRBD2. The CDR3 totals 21 residues. V dropped 1 base and J dropped 1; count of bases not matched to a gene: 20. Per the germline V gene, CDR1 is DFQATT and CDR2 is SNEGSKA (reference sequence). The CDR3 is CSARAVSVDNPTSGGSYEQYF. Here the CDR3 DNA reads TGCAGTGCTAGAGCCGTCTCAGTTGACAACCCGACTAGCGGGGGATCCTACGAGCAGTACTTC.

The rearrangement uses TRBV29-1 and TRBJ1-2; no reliable D call. From germline, CDR1 is SQVTM and CDR2 ANQGSEA. The CDR3 is 11 residues long. Trimming pared 8 bases from V and 4 bases from J, leaving 11 bases between. This chain's CDR3 is CSLRASYGYTF. In DNA form, the CDR3 reads TGCAGCTTACGGGCCAGCTATGGCTACACCTTC.

A remark on this clonotype: A clone one base away is much larger, so this may be a read error. This chain joins TRBV12-3 or TRBV12-4 and TRBJ2-7, with TRBD1 matching over 11 bases. Trimming cost V 8 bases and J 12 bases; bases outside gene matches: 18. The CDR3 is 15 amino acids. The CDR3 is CASRPGQGDSDGRYF. The CDR3, as DNA: TGTGCCAGCCGCCCGGGACAGGGGGATTCCGATGGGCGGTACTTC.

V gene TRBV29-1 combines with J gene TRBJ2-6; D not certain. V was cut by 1 base and J by 13 bases, with 11 bases left in between. The CDR3 sequence is 12 residues long. Germline values: CDR1 SQVTM, CDR2 ANQGSEA. The CDR3 loop reads CSVEGDGMVLTF. In nucleotides, the CDR3 is TGCAGCGTTGAAGGCGACGGAATGGTCCTGACTTTC.